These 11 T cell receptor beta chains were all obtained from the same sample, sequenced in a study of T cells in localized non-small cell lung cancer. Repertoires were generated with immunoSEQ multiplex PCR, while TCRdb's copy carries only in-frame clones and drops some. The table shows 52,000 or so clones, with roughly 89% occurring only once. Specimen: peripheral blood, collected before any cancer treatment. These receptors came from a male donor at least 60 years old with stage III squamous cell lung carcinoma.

CDR3 nucleotide sequence: TGCGCCAGCAGCCCAGGGGGCGGCACTGAAGCTTTCTTT. It codes for CASSPGGGTEAFF. The rearrangement uses TRBV5-1 and TRBJ1-1, with 8 bases fitting TRBD1. From germline, CDR1 is SGHRS and CDR2 YFSETQ. Trimming cost V 4 bases and J 4 bases; bases outside gene matches: 3. The CDR3 consists of 13 residues.

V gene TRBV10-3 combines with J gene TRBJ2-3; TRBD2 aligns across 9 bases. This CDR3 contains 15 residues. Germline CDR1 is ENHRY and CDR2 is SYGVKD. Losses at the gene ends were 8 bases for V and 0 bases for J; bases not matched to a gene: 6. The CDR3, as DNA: TGTGCCATCTCCCAGCGGGGGGCTAGCACAGATACGCAGTATTTT. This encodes CAISQRGASTDTQYF.

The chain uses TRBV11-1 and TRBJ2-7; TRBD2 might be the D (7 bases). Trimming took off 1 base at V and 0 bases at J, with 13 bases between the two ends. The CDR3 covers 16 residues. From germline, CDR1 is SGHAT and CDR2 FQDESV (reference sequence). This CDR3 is CASSLEGRGSSYEQYF. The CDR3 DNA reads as TGTGCCAGCAGCTTAGAAGGGAGGGGGAGCTCCTACGAGCAGTACTTC.

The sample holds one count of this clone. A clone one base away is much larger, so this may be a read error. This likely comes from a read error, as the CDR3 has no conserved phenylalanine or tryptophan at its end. In DNA form, the CDR3 reads TGTGCCAGCAGAACTAGCCCTCCCCCAGATACGCAGTATCTT. This encodes CASRTSPPPDTQYL. This rearrangement joins TRBV5-6 to TRBJ2-3, with D maybe TRBD2 (6 bases). Germline assignment: CDR1 SGHDT and CDR2 YYEEEE. This CDR3 is 14 amino acids long. V lost 5 bases, J lost 4 bases, and 14 bases lay in between.

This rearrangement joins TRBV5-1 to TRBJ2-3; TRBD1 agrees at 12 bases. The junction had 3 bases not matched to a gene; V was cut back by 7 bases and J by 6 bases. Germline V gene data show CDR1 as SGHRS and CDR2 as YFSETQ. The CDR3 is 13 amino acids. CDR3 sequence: CASGTGGSDTQYF. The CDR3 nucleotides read TGCGCCAGCGGGACAGGGGGCTCGGATACGCAGTATTTT.

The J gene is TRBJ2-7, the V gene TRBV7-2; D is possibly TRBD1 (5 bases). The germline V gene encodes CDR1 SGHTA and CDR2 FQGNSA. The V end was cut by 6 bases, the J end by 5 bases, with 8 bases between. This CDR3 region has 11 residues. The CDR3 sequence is CASRGQNEQYF. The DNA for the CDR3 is TGTGCCAGCAGGGGGCAGAACGAGCAGTACTTC.

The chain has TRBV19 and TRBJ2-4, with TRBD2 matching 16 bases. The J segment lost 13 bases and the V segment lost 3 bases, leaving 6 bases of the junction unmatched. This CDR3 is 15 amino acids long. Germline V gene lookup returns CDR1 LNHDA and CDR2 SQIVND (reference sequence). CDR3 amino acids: CASSMGTSGRVIQYF. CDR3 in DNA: TGTGCCAGTAGTATGGGGACTAGCGGGAGGGTGATACAGTACTTC.

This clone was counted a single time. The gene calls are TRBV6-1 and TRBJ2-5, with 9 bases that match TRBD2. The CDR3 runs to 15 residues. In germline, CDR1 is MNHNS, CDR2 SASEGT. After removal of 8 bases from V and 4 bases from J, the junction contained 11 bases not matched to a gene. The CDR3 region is CASGPLAGVGETQYF. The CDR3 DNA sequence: TGTGCCAGCGGACCTTTAGCGGGAGTAGGAGAGACCCAGTACTTC.

The CDR3 DNA reads as TGTGCCTGCCTGGCGGATGGCTACACCTTC. Translation: CACLADGYTF. The chain combines TRBV30 with TRBJ1-2; unclear D gene. The germline gives CDR1 GTSNPN, CDR2 SVGIG (reference sequence). Trimming cost V 6 bases and J 6 bases, with 8 bases left between them. The length of the CDR3 is 10 residues. Together with reference TRBV30 and TRBJ1-2, the CDR3 gives the full variable domain: SQTIHQWPATLVQPVGSPLSLECTVEGTSNPNLYWYRQAAGRGLQLLFYSVGIGQISSEVPQNLSASRPQDRQFILSSKKLLLSDSGFYLCACLADGYTFGSGTRLTVV.

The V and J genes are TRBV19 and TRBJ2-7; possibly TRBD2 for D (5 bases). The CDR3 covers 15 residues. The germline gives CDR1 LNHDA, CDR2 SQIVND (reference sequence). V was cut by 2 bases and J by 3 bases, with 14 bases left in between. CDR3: CASSISGLGFYEQYF. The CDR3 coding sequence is TGTGCCAGTAGTATAAGCGGTTTGGGGTTCTACGAGCAGTACTTC.

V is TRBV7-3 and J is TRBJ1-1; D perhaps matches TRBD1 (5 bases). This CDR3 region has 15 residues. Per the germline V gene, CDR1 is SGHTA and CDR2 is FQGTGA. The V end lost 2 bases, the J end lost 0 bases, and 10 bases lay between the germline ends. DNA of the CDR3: TGTGCCAGCAGCTTATTTGGGACGGTGAACACTGAAGCTTTCTTT. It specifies CASSLFGTVNTEAFF.